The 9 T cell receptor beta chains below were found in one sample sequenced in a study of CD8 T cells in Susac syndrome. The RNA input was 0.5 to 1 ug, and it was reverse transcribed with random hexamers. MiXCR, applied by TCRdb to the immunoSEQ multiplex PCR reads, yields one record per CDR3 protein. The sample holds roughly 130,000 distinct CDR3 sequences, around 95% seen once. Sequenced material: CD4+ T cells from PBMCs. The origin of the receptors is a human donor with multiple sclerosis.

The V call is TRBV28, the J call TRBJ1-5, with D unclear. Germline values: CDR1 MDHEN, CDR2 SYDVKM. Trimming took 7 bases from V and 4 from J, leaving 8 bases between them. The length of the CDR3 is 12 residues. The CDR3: CASKTANQPQHF. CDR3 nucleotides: TGTGCCAGCAAAACGGCGAATCAGCCCCAGCATTTT.

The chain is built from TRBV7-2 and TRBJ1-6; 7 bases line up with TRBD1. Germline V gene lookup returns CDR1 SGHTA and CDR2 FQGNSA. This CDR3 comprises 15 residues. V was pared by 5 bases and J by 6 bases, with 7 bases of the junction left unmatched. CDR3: CASSPGQAANSPLHF. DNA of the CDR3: TGTGCCAGCAGCCCCGGACAGGCGGCTAATTCACCCCTCCACTTT.

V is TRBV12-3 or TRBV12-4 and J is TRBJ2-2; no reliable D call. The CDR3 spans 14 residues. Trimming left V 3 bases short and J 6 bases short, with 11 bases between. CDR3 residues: CASSLRLESGELFF. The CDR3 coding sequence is TGTGCCAGCAGTTTGCGGTTGGAATCCGGGGAGCTGTTTTTT.

CDR3 coding DNA: TGTGCCAGCAGCTTAGCCGGGAGGCGGACTAGCGGGGGGGCCTACAATGAGCAGTTCTTC. It yields the protein CASSLAGRRTSGGAYNEQFF. The J gene is TRBJ2-1, the V gene TRBV11-1; 15 bases map to TRBD2. The CDR3 spans 20 residues. Germline V lookup: CDR1 SGHAT, CDR2 FQDESV (reference sequence). The V segment lost 0 bases and the J segment 2 bases; nucleotides outside the gene matches: 8.

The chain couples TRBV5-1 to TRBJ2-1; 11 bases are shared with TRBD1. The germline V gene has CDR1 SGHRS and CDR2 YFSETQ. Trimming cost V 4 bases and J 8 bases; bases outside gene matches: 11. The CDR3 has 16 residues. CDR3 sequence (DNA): TGCGCCAGCAGCCATTGGGACAGGGGGTCCCTCGATGAGCAGTTCTTC. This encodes CASSHWDRGSLDEQFF.

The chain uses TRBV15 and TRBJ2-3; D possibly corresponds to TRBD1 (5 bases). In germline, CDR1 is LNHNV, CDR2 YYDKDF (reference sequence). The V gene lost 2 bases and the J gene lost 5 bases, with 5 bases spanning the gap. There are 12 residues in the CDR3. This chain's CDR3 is CATSRQGDTQYF. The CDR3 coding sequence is TGTGCCACCAGCAGACAGGGAGATACGCAGTATTTT.

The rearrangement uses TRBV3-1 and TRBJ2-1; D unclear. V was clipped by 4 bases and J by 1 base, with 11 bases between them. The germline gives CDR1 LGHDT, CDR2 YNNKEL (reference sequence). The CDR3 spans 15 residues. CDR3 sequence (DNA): TGTGCCAGCAGCCCAGGATTCCGTTCCTACAATGAGCAGTTCTTC. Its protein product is CASSPGFRSYNEQFF.

CDR3 nucleotide sequence: TGTGCCAGCAGCCAAGTCGGAGCAGATACGCAGTATTTT. Translated: CASSQVGADTQYF. The chain uses TRBV14 and TRBJ2-3; no clear D. Trimming took off 1 base at V and 4 bases at J, with 6 bases between the two ends. Looked up from germline, CDR1 is SGHDN and CDR2 is FVKESK. The CDR3 runs 13 residues.

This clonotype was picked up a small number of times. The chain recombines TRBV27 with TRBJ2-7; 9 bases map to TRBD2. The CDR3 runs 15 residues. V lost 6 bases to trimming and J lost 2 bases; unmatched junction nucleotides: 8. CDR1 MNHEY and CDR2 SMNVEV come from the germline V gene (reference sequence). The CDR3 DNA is TGTGCCAGCAGGGGACTAGCCGGGGGAGCCTACGAGCAGTACTTC. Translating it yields CASRGLAGGAYEQYF.